One T cell receptor beta chain is described in this entry. This specimen belongs to a study of blood T cell repertoires in COVID-19. Study summary: The United States, Italy and Spain were the sources of the acute and convalescent COVID-19 samples. T cells, B-cell-depleted T cells, or PBMCs supplied cDNA or gDNA.

After removal of 0 bases from V and 3 bases from J, the junction contained 6 bases not matched to a gene. The CDR3 is made up of 15 amino acids. Germline assignment: CDR1 SGHRS and CDR2 YFSETQ. Authors' analysis steps: The assay estimated nucleated cells by amplifying reference gene primers. Assay used: immunoSEQ multiplex PCR; TCRdb lists only in-frame clones, some missing. The V and J calls and clone size are taken from that table; D and trimming were inferred from the DNA. The table shows 95,000 to 100,000 clones, with almost 95% occurring only once. The clonotype comes from a man aged 50 to 59 with active COVID-19. The sequencing input was peripheral blood. The chain has TRBV5-1 and TRBJ2-7; 7 bases match TRBD2. In nucleotides, the CDR3 is TGCGCCAGCAGCTTGGTCATCGGGGGGAACTACGAGCAGTACTTC. This gives the protein CASSLVIGGNYEQYF.